This TCR beta chain was sequenced for a study of chemoradiotherapy in HPV16-positive cancers. Trimming took 3 bases from V and 11 from J, leaving 13 bases between them. Germline CDR1 reads WSHSY; CDR2 reads SAAADI. This CDR3 has 13 amino acids. Profiling relied on immunoSEQ multiplex PCR, and the TCRdb table lists in-frame clones only, not all of them. The sample contains about 14,000 clones, under 95% of which appear only once. Sequencing used blood, obtained from a patient who underwent chemoradiotherapy. The rearrangement links TRBV10-2 to TRBJ1-4; no clear D gene. The TCR comes from a human donor with HPV-associated anogenital cancer. As DNA, the CDR3 is TGCGCCAGCAGTGATGGACCTCCTAATAAACTGTTTTTT. Its protein product is CASSDGPPNKLFF.